Listed here are 20 T cell receptor beta chains from one sample, sequenced in a study of graft-versus-host responses after intestinal transplantation. The repertoire was sequenced with immunoSEQ multiplex PCR; TCRdb's copy has only in-frame clones and lacks some. The sample comprises 13,000 to 15,000 clones, more than 35% of which are singletons, and more than 0.95% rests with the top ten. The sample was alloreactive CD4+ T cells from a mixed lymphocyte reaction culture, taken before intestinal transplant. Stated subset: CFSE-low proliferating T cells sorted from roughly 6-day pre-transplant mixed lymphocyte reaction (GvH or HvG direction). The receptors shown here come from a human patient who received an intestinal transplant.

The chain links TRBV5-1 to TRBJ2-3; D might be TRBD1 (6 bases). CDR1 SGHRS and CDR2 YFSETQ come from the germline V gene. Trimming cost V 6 bases and J 5 bases, with 13 bases left between them. The CDR3 is 13 amino acids. CDR3 nucleotide sequence: TGCGCCAGCACCCTAAGGGGGTTAGATACGCAGTATTTT. Protein: CASTLRGLDTQYF.

This clone was detected a few times. The chain combines TRBV7-9 with TRBJ2-1, with a tentative D call TRBD1 (7 bases). Germline CDR1 SEHNR, CDR2 FQNEAQ (reference sequence). The CDR3 spans 18 residues. The V and J ends lost 4 bases and 4 bases respectively, with 23 bases between them. The CDR3 DNA sequence: TGTGCCAGCAGCTACCCTACAGGGGAGGTGGTGGGATACAATGAGCAGTTCTTC. This sequence encodes CASSYPTGEVVGYNEQFF.

Here the CDR3 DNA reads TGTGCCAGCAGCCCGTGGGGGGGTCCGAATGAAAAACTGTTTTTT. This sequence encodes CASSPWGGPNEKLFF. This rearrangement joins TRBV7-9 to TRBJ1-4; D is perhaps TRBD1 (5 bases). The ends were cut back, 5 bases at V and 5 bases at J, with 15 bases in the middle. This CDR3 contains 15 residues. Germline V gene lookup returns CDR1 SEHNR and CDR2 FQNEAQ (reference sequence). Complete variable domain (other parts from reference TRBV7-9 and TRBJ1-4): DTGVSQNPRHKITKRGQNVTFRCDPISEHNRLYWYRQTLGQGPEFLTYFQNEAQLEKSRLLSDRFSAERPKGSFSTLEIQRTEQGDSAMYLCASSPWGGPNEKLFFGSGTQLSVL.

This chain uses TRBV4-3 with TRBJ2-3, with 16 bases that match TRBD2. Germline CDR1 is LGHNA and CDR2 is YSLEER. The CDR3 length is 19 residues. Germline trimming cut 1 base from V and 6 bases from J; bases unmatched to any gene: 10. The chain's CDR3 is CASSQATPGLAGGIDTQYF. In DNA form, the CDR3 reads TGCGCCAGCAGCCAAGCAACCCCGGGACTAGCGGGGGGGATCGATACGCAGTATTTT.

The gene calls are TRBV7-9 and TRBJ1-3; TRBD1 might be the D (6 bases). The CDR3 consists of 17 residues. The germline CDR1 and CDR2 sequences are SEHNR and FQNEAQ (reference sequence). V lost 5 bases and J lost 0, with 17 bases in between. The CDR3 coding sequence is TGTGCCAGCAGCCCGGGACATCGGGACGTCTCTGGAAACACCATATATTTT. Translated, it gives CASSPGHRDVSGNTIYF.

The chain has TRBV6-6 and TRBJ2-7, with 7 bases that match TRBD1. From germline, CDR1 is MNHNY and CDR2 SVGAGI (reference sequence). This CDR3 comprises 13 residues. V lost 5 bases to trimming and J lost 1 base; unmatched junction nucleotides: 2. The CDR3 loop is CASSPTGSYEQYF. Here the CDR3 DNA reads TGTGCCAGCAGTCCGACAGGGTCCTACGAGCAGTACTTC.

The rearrangement links TRBV7-2 to TRBJ1-1; D is possibly TRBD1 (6 bases). This CDR3 is 15 amino acids long. V lost 7 bases and J 0 bases, leaving 15 bases between the germline ends. Germline-derived CDR1 and CDR2 are SGHTA and FQGNSA. CDR3 DNA: TGTGCCAGCAATTCTGTGGGACACTTGAACACTGAAGCTTTCTTT. Protein product: CASNSVGHLNTEAFF.

This clone showed up just once. The chain recombines TRBV2 with TRBJ1-5; perhaps TRBD1 as D (6 bases). V shed 8 bases and J shed 0 bases, with 17 bases lying between them. Germline assignment: CDR1 SNHLY and CDR2 FYNNEI. The CDR3 totals 16 residues. The CDR3 nucleotides read TGTGCCAGCGGCAACAGGGAATCTTTTAGCAATCAGCCCCAGCATTTT. Translated: CASGNRESFSNQPQHF. Drawing the rest from reference TRBV2 and TRBJ1-5, the complete variable domain is EPEVTQTPSHQVTQMGQEVILRCVPISNHLYFYWYRQILGQKVEFLVSFYNNEISEKSEIFDDQFSVERPDGSNFTLKIRSTKLEDSAMYFCASGNRESFSNQPQHFGDGTRLSIL.

The CDR3 coding sequence is TGTGCCAGCAGTCAGGGTGGCGAGCAGTACTTC. This gives the protein CASSQGGEQYF. This chain joins TRBV27 and TRBJ2-7; D might be TRBD1 (5 bases). The V end was cut by 5 bases, the J end by 6 bases, with 8 bases between. This CDR3 region has 11 residues. CDR1 and CDR2 (germline): MNHEY, SMNVEV (reference sequence).

This clone was seen more than once but under ten times. CDR3 bases: TGTGCCAGCAGCCCGCCTGGAGTCTCCTACAATGAGCAGTTCTTC. Translated: CASSPPGVSYNEQFF. The rearrangement joins TRBV7-6 to TRBJ2-1; D unresolved. Trimming stripped 5 bases from V and 0 bases from J, with 11 bases between. This CDR3 is 15 amino acids long. Germline V gene data show CDR1 as SGHVS and CDR2 as FNYEAQ.

The J gene is TRBJ2-5, the V gene TRBV10-3, with TRBD1 identical over 7 bases. CDR3 size: 15 residues. Germline loops: CDR1 ENHRY, CDR2 SYGVKD. Trimming at V came to 0 bases and at J to 5 bases, leaving 6 bases not matched to a gene. The CDR3 region is CAISESVQGRETQYF. The CDR3 nucleotides are TGTGCCATCAGTGAGTCTGTACAGGGGCGGGAGACCCAGTACTTC.

The chain recombines TRBV11-1 with TRBJ2-7; D not certain. V lost 2 bases and J lost 3, with 5 bases in between. CDR3 size: 12 residues. The V gene's germline CDR1 is SGHAT and CDR2 FQDESV (reference sequence). The CDR3 loop reads CASSLPYYEQYF. CDR3 coding DNA: TGTGCCAGCAGCTTACCTTACTACGAGCAGTACTTC.

The chain uses TRBV7-9 and TRBJ1-5; tentatively, D is TRBD1 (5 bases). This CDR3 has 14 amino acids. V was pared by 1 base and J by 11 bases, with 15 bases between. Germline V gene sequence: CDR1 SEHNR, CDR2 FQNEAQ (reference sequence). The CDR3 sequence is CASSLGTGRVTQHF. The CDR3, as DNA: TGTGCCAGCAGCTTAGGAACAGGCAGGGTCACCCAGCATTTT.

This clone was detected only once. The V gene is TRBV6-6, the J gene TRBJ1-2; D remains unclear. The CDR3 is made up of 14 amino acids. Germline CDR1 is MNHNY and CDR2 is SVGAGI (reference sequence). V gave up 2 bases and J gave up 8 bases, with 15 bases separating them. The DNA of the CDR3 is TGTGCCAGCAGTTACCCCCCTTACAAGGAGGGCTACACCTTC. This sequence encodes CASSYPPYKEGYTF.

A single count supports this clone. The chain has TRBV7-2 and TRBJ2-1; TRBD2 matches 12 bases. Germline-derived CDR1 and CDR2 are SGHTA and FQGNSA. The CDR3 totals 15 residues. Trimming cost V 1 base and J 14 bases; bases outside gene matches: 9. For the CDR3, the DNA is TGTGCCAGCAGCTTAGGACTAGCGGGGGTTGAAAGGGAGTTCTTC. It yields the protein CASSLGLAGVEREFF.

The chain is built from TRBV30 and TRBJ2-3; TRBD2 matches 8 bases. Germline trimming cut 5 bases from V and 3 bases from J; bases unmatched to any gene: 4. Germline V CDR1 and CDR2: GTSNPN, SVGIG (reference sequence). This CDR3 has 13 amino acids. The CDR3 nucleotides read TGTGCCTGGGCCCGGGGGGGTACAGATACGCAGTATTTT. It is translated as CAWARGGTDTQYF.

This chain connects TRBV9 to TRBJ2-3; TRBD1 agrees at 9 bases. J was trimmed by 2 bases and V by 0 bases; bases with no gene match: 1. This CDR3 region has 15 residues. Germline lookup yields CDR1 SGDLS and CDR2 YYNGEE. The CDR3 nucleotides read TGTGCCAGCAGCGTAGGGGACAGGGCCACAGATACGCAGTATTTT. This gives the protein CASSVGDRATDTQYF.

This clone has only a few counts. The rearrangement joins TRBV6-1 to TRBJ1-2; D is perhaps TRBD1 (6 bases). Germline CDR1 and CDR2: MNHNS and SASEGT. The germline V and J ends were trimmed by 10 bases and 6 bases, with 24 bases remaining between them. This CDR3 spans 15 amino acids. DNA for the CDR3: TGTGCCAAGCCAGGGGACCAACGATGTGGGCATGGCTACACCTTC. Protein: CAKPGDQRCGHGYTF.

V is TRBV9 and J is TRBJ2-5, with D possibly matching TRBD2 (6 bases). The CDR3 is 16 amino acids. Deletions cut 4 bases from V and 5 bases from J, with 21 bases between. Germline CDR1 is SGDLS and CDR2 is YYNGEE. The CDR3 loop is CASSTGTAGGFETQYF. For the CDR3, the DNA is TGTGCCAGCAGCACCGGGACTGCGGGTGGATTCGAGACCCAGTACTTC.

J is TRBJ1-1 and V is TRBV5-1, with D possibly TRBD1 on 6 matching bases. The CDR3 has 13 residues. Germline CDR1 SGHRS, CDR2 YFSETQ. Trimming stripped 6 bases from V and 7 bases from J, with 16 bases between. The CDR3 bases are TGCGCCAGCAAAACCGGGACACCGAATGAAGCTTTCTTT. It codes for CASKTGTPNEAFF.